The entry below describes one T cell receptor (beta chain). The antigen is not known. This sample is drawn from a study of early stage breast cancer tumors. Study-wide findings and caveats: Most shared enriched TCRB sequences were commonly generated ones.

Each sample had two DNA replicates, approximately 0.5 ug blood or roughly 1.4 ug tissue. Only in-frame clones appear in the TCRdb table, and some are missing; sequencing was by immunoSEQ multiplex PCR. This table has fewer than 75,000 clones, roughly 80% appearing once. CDR3 size: 16 residues. Germline CDR1 and CDR2: SGHDN and FVKESK. Trimming shortened V by 0 bases and J by 6 bases, and 17 bases separated the two germline ends. The clonotype originates from a person younger than 45 with breast cancer. The chain uses TRBV14 and TRBJ1-2, with a tentative D call TRBD1 (5 bases). The specimen sequenced was blood. This CDR3 is CASSQDLVVQGNGYTF. The DNA of the CDR3 is TGTGCCAGCAGCCAAGATCTCGTGGTTCAGGGCAATGGCTACACCTTC.